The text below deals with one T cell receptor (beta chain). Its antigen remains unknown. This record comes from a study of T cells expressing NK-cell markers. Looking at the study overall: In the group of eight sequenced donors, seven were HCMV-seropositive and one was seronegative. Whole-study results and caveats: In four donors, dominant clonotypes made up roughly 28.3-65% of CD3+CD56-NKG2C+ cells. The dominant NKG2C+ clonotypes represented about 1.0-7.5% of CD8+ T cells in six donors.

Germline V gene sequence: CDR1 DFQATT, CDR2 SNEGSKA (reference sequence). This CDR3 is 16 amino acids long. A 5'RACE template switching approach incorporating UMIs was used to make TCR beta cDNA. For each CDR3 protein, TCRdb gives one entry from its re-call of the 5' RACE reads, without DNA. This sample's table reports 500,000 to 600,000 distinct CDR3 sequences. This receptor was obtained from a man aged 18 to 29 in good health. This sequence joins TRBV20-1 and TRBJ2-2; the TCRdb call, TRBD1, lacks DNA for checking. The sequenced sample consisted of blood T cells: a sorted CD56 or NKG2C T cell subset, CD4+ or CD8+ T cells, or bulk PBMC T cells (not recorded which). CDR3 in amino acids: CSARDRGRGGTGELFF.